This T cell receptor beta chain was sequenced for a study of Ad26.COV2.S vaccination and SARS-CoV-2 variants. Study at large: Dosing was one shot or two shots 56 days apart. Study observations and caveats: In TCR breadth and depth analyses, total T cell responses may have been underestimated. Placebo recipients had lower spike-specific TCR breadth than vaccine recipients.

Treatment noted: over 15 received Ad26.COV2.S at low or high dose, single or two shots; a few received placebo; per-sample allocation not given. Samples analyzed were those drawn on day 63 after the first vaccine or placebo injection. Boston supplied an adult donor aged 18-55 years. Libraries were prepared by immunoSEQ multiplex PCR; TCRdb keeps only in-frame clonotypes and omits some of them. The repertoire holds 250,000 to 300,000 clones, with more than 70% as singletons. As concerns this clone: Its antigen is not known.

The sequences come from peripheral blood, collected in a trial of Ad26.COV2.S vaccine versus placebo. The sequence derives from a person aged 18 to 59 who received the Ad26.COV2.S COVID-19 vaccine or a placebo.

The CDR3: CASSAGTDNYGYTF. The CDR3 bases are TGTGCCAGCAGCGCCGGGACAGATAACTATGGCTACACCTTC. J is TRBJ1-2 and V is TRBV2; 7 bases agree with TRBD1. This CDR3 contains 14 residues. Trimming at V came to 6 bases and at J to 1 base, leaving 5 bases not matched to a gene. CDR1 and CDR2 (germline): SNHLY, FYNNEI.